The rows below give T cell receptor beta chains drawn from one sample of a study of T-cell memory formation after mild COVID-19. One entry per CDR3 protein, called by TCRdb with MiXCR from the 5' RACE reads. The data hold fewer than 60,000 distinct CDR3 sequences, with approximately 12% observed a single time. Source material: PBMCs or a T cell subset sorted from them (not recorded which). The receptors here all came from a young man who had mild COVID-19 (a few samples of this study predate the infection). Cell type and time point are not known. Each CDR3 is given without its conserved first and last residue. The order of the fields is V gene, D gene, J gene, CDR3 length, CDR3 protein. The D gene is left open where the match is weak.

v_call: TRBV5-6; d_call: -; j_call: TRBJ2-1; cdr3_length: 12; cdr3_aa: ASSLHGGNNEQF
v_call: TRBV5-8; d_call: -; j_call: TRBJ2-4; cdr3_length: 14; cdr3_aa: ASSPLGHGSKNIQY
v_call: TRBV5-4; d_call: TRBD2; j_call: TRBJ2-5; cdr3_length: 14; cdr3_aa: ASSASGGGLQETQY
v_call: TRBV20-1; d_call: TRBD2; j_call: TRBJ2-2; cdr3_length: 14; cdr3_aa: SARDGLAGDTGELF
v_call: TRBV7-2; d_call: TRBD2; j_call: TRBJ2-1; cdr3_length: 10; cdr3_aa: ACTSGQNEQF
v_call: TRBV18; d_call: -; j_call: TRBJ2-3; cdr3_length: 15; cdr3_aa: ASSPPGGTSGTDTQY
v_call: TRBV28; d_call: TRBD2; j_call: TRBJ2-1; cdr3_length: 13; cdr3_aa: ASRRGGSSYNEQF
v_call: TRBV25-1; d_call: -; j_call: TRBJ1-5; cdr3_length: 12; cdr3_aa: ASSESGANQPQH
v_call: TRBV27; d_call: TRBD2; j_call: TRBJ2-3; cdr3_length: 13; cdr3_aa: ATHRTSGGDDTQY
v_call: TRBV28; d_call: TRBD1; j_call: TRBJ2-4; cdr3_length: 13; cdr3_aa: ASSQADRAKNIQY
v_call: TRBV7-3; d_call: -; j_call: TRBJ2-2; cdr3_length: 10; cdr3_aa: ASSFGSGELF
v_call: TRBV9; d_call: TRBD1; j_call: TRBJ2-4; cdr3_length: 14; cdr3_aa: ASSSRWGQGADIQY
v_call: TRBV7-8; d_call: -; j_call: TRBJ2-7; cdr3_length: 13; cdr3_aa: ASSLVLGGSYEQY
v_call: TRBV20-1; d_call: TRBD2; j_call: TRBJ2-3; cdr3_length: 12; cdr3_aa: SARDYSFTDTQY
v_call: TRBV20-1; d_call: TRBD2; j_call: TRBJ2-3; cdr3_length: 11; cdr3_aa: SVGGGGTDTQY
v_call: TRBV20-1; d_call: -; j_call: TRBJ2-5; cdr3_length: 12; cdr3_aa: SAGQPPHQETQY
v_call: TRBV5-1; d_call: -; j_call: TRBJ2-5; cdr3_length: 13; cdr3_aa: ASGSLGGAGETQY
v_call: TRBV7-3; d_call: -; j_call: TRBJ2-7; cdr3_length: 14; cdr3_aa: ASSLNGPRGATKQY
v_call: TRBV6-2/TRBV6-3; d_call: TRBD1; j_call: TRBJ1-2; cdr3_length: 14; cdr3_aa: ASSYGDRGQSKGYT
v_call: TRBV5-8; d_call: -; j_call: TRBJ1-1; cdr3_length: 12; cdr3_aa: ASSFGQGRTEAF
v_call: TRBV4-1; d_call: -; j_call: TRBJ1-3; cdr3_length: 13; cdr3_aa: ASSQPSDPGNTIY
v_call: TRBV12-3/TRBV12-4; d_call: TRBD1; j_call: TRBJ1-1; cdr3_length: 11; cdr3_aa: ASIATGGTEAF
v_call: TRBV20-1; d_call: TRBD2; j_call: TRBJ2-3; cdr3_length: 12; cdr3_aa: SARLGGGTDTQY
v_call: TRBV6-1; d_call: -; j_call: TRBJ2-2; cdr3_length: 11; cdr3_aa: ASSAENTGELF
v_call: TRBV5-4; d_call: TRBD2; j_call: TRBJ2-5; cdr3_length: 12; cdr3_aa: ASSPSSGEGTQY
v_call: TRBV11-3; d_call: -; j_call: TRBJ2-1; cdr3_length: 11; cdr3_aa: ASSRPGRNEQF
v_call: TRBV5-1; d_call: -; j_call: TRBJ1-2; cdr3_length: 12; cdr3_aa: ASSLPGRVYGYT
v_call: TRBV29-1; d_call: -; j_call: TRBJ1-1; cdr3_length: 11; cdr3_aa: SSGGVVNTEAF
v_call: TRBV5-6; d_call: -; j_call: TRBJ1-5; cdr3_length: 12; cdr3_aa: ASSLRGAGQPQH
v_call: TRBV7-6; d_call: TRBD2; j_call: TRBJ2-1; cdr3_length: 13; cdr3_aa: ASSPTGGNYNEQF
v_call: TRBV7-6; d_call: -; j_call: TRBJ2-3; cdr3_length: 11; cdr3_aa: ASSLSGRGTQY
v_call: TRBV7-2; d_call: -; j_call: TRBJ1-4; cdr3_length: 13; cdr3_aa: ASSVSVATNEKLF
v_call: TRBV20-1; d_call: TRBD2; j_call: TRBJ2-1; cdr3_length: 13; cdr3_aa: SARDVRLAGDEQF
v_call: TRBV20-1; d_call: TRBD2; j_call: TRBJ2-3; cdr3_length: 12; cdr3_aa: SARLAGRKDTQY
v_call: TRBV12-3/TRBV12-4; d_call: -; j_call: TRBJ1-3; cdr3_length: 12; cdr3_aa: AGGRAPLGNTIY
v_call: TRBV18; d_call: TRBD1; j_call: TRBJ2-1; cdr3_length: 13; cdr3_aa: ASSPRQGASNEQF
v_call: TRBV7-9; d_call: -; j_call: TRBJ1-5; cdr3_length: 12; cdr3_aa: ASSRASGNQPQH
v_call: TRBV7-6; d_call: TRBD1; j_call: TRBJ2-1; cdr3_length: 14; cdr3_aa: ASSDPTGGIGNEQF
v_call: TRBV5-1; d_call: -; j_call: TRBJ1-1; cdr3_length: 12; cdr3_aa: ASSPPGLNTEAF
v_call: TRBV7-9; d_call: -; j_call: TRBJ2-7; cdr3_length: 17; cdr3_aa: ASSPSVASTFYYRGEQY
v_call: TRBV4-3; d_call: -; j_call: TRBJ2-3; cdr3_length: 13; cdr3_aa: ASSQTGTYTDTQY
v_call: TRBV12-3/TRBV12-4; d_call: TRBD2; j_call: TRBJ2-5; cdr3_length: 18; cdr3_aa: ASSPRRGGLFVGDRETQY
v_call: TRBV29-1; d_call: -; j_call: TRBJ1-4; cdr3_length: 12; cdr3_aa: SVLTDPTNEKLF
v_call: TRBV6-5; d_call: -; j_call: TRBJ1-1; cdr3_length: 11; cdr3_aa: ASRDPPTSKAF
v_call: TRBV7-2; d_call: -; j_call: TRBJ2-6; cdr3_length: 13; cdr3_aa: ASSSHLSGANVLT
v_call: TRBV7-9; d_call: TRBD2; j_call: TRBJ2-2; cdr3_length: 13; cdr3_aa: ASSLTGLAGEELF
v_call: TRBV7-2; d_call: -; j_call: TRBJ2-2; cdr3_length: 13; cdr3_aa: ASSFATVNTGELF
v_call: TRBV6-5; d_call: -; j_call: TRBJ1-2; cdr3_length: 11; cdr3_aa: ASSYSYGVGYT
v_call: TRBV9; d_call: TRBD1; j_call: TRBJ2-2; cdr3_length: 14; cdr3_aa: ASSDWDRLFAGELF
v_call: TRBV3-1; d_call: -; j_call: TRBJ2-1; cdr3_length: 13; cdr3_aa: ASSRSVSSYNEQF
v_call: TRBV7-4; d_call: -; j_call: TRBJ2-5; cdr3_length: 12; cdr3_aa: ASSSDAPPETQY
v_call: TRBV7-2; d_call: TRBD1; j_call: TRBJ1-2; cdr3_length: 16; cdr3_aa: ASSRPRTGDLDNYGYT
v_call: TRBV29-1; d_call: TRBD1; j_call: TRBJ2-5; cdr3_length: 10; cdr3_aa: SVGTGGETQY
v_call: TRBV7-2; d_call: TRBD2; j_call: TRBJ2-3; cdr3_length: 13; cdr3_aa: ASSLVAGGGDTQY
v_call: TRBV3-1; d_call: -; j_call: TRBJ2-7; cdr3_length: 9; cdr3_aa: ASSRHYEQY
v_call: TRBV7-9; d_call: TRBD2; j_call: TRBJ2-1; cdr3_length: 12; cdr3_aa: ASSLSGTTNEQF